Detailed here is one T cell receptor (beta chain). This specimen comes from a study of blood T cell repertoires in COVID-19. About the research overall: COVID-19 samples, acute and convalescent, were from the United States, Italy and Spain. The analysed material was cDNA or gDNA that came from T cells, B-cell-depleted T cells, or PBMCs.

Between the trimmed V and J ends, which lost 11 bases and 6 bases, there was a span of 14 bases. The CDR3 is 11 residues long. Germline loops: CDR1 MDHEN, CDR2 SYDVKM. Repertoires were generated with immunoSEQ multiplex PCR, while TCRdb's copy carries only in-frame clones and drops some. The table has under 350,000 clones, 65% to 90% seen once. The rearrangement uses TRBV28 and TRBJ2-7; no reliable D call. The source of this sequence is a human donor in a cohort sampled during active COVID-19. Sample: peripheral blood. The CDR3 is CAVLTPSEQYF. The DNA for the CDR3 is TGTGCCGTGCTAACCCCCTCCGAGCAGTACTTC.